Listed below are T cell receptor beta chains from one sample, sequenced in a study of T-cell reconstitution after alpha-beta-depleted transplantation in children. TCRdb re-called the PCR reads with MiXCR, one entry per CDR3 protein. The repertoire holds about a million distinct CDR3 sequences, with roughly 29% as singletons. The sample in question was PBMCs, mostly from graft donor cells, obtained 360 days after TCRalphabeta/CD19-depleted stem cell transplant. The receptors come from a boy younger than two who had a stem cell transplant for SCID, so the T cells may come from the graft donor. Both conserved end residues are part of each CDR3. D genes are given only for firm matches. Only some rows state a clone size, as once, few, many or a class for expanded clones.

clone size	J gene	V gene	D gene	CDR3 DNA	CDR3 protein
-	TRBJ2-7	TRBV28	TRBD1	TGTGCCAGCACCGTCGACAGGGGGCCCGAGCAGTACTTC	CASTVDRGPEQYF
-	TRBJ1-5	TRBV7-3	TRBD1	TGTGCCAGCAGCCCCCGGGACAGGGACCATCAGCCCCAGCATTTT	CASSPRDRDHQPQHF
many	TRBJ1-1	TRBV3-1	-	TGTGCCAGCAGCCCAAGGGGAGGTCTGTGGAGCACTGAAGCTTTCTTT	CASSPRGGLWSTEAFF
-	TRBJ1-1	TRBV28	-	TGTGCCAGCAGTTTAGAAGTAGCAGGTGAAGCTTTCTTT	CASSLEVAGEAFF
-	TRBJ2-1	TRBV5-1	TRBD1	TGCGCCAGCAGCCCCCAAATACAGGGGGTCAATGAGCAGTTCTTC	CASSPQIQGVNEQFF
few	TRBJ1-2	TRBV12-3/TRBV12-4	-	TGTGCCAGCAGTCCCCACTCCTCAGGGGATTCGGATGGCTACACCTTC	CASSPHSSGDSDGYTF
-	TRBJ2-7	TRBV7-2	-	TGTGCCAGCGCCTCGGGGGTGAAGGTCTACGAGCAGTACTTC	CASASGVKVYEQYF
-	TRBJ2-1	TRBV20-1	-	TGCAGTCAGATATTAGGGAATGAGCAGTTCTTC	CSQILGNEQFF
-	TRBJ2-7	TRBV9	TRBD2	TGTGCCAGCAGCAAGAGTGGGACTAGGGGTAACGAGCAGTACTTC	CASSKSGTRGNEQYF
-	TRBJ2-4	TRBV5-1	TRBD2	TGCGCCAGCAGCTTCACTAGCGGGGGCGGGAACATTCAGTACTTC	CASSFTSGGGNIQYF
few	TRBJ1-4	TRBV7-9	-	TGTGCCAGCAGTGGGGGGGATGAAAAACTGTTTTTT	CASSGGDEKLFF
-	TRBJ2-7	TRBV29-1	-	TGCAGCGTTGTTGGCAGCTACGAGCAGTACTTC	CSVVGSYEQYF
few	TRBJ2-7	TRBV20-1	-	TGCAGTGCTCCAAGCTCCTACGAGCAGTACTTC	CSAPSSYEQYF
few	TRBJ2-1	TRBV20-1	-	TGCAGCGCCATCGCAGGGTTAGGGGAGCAGTTCTTC	CSAIAGLGEQFF
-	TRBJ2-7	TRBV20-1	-	TGCAGTGCTAGGGGGGAAATCTCCTACGAGCAGTACTTC	CSARGEISYEQYF
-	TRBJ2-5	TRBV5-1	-	TGCGCCAGCAGCGCCAGGGGGGGGGCATTCTCCGAGACCCAGTACTTC	CASSARGGAFSETQYF
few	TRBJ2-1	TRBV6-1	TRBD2	TGTGCCAGCAGTCGGGGGACTAGCGGTCACAATGAGCAGTTCTTC	CASSRGTSGHNEQFF
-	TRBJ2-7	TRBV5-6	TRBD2	TGTGCCAGCAGCTTACTCGGACTAGCGGGAGCTTACGAGCAGTACTTC	CASSLLGLAGAYEQYF
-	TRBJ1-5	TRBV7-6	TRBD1	TGTGCCAGCAGTCGAGGGGGCGCGGGCAATCAGCCCCAGCATTTT	CASSRGGAGNQPQHF
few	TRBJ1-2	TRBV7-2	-	TGTGCCAGCAGCTTAGCCCCCCAGGACAGCTATGGCTACACCTTC	CASSLAPQDSYGYTF
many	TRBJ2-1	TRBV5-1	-	TGCGCCAGCAGCTTTACATATAGCAATGAGCAGTTCTTC	CASSFTYSNEQFF
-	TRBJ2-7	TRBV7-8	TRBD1	TGTGCCAGCAGCTTCAGGACAGGGTTGGGAGAGCGGGCCTACGAGCAGTACTTC	CASSFRTGLGERAYEQYF
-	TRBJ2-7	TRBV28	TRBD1	TGTGCCAGCAGTTTAATCTGGCGGCAGGGGGCGCGGAGGACCGAGCAGTACTTC	CASSLIWRQGARRTEQYF
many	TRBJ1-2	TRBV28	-	TGTGCCAGCAGGACGGGGAACTATGGCTACACCTTC	CASRTGNYGYTF
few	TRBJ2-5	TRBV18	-	TGTGCCAGCTCACCACAGGGTCGGCAAGAGACCCAGTACTTC	CASSPQGRQETQYF
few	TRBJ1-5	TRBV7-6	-	TGTGCCAGCAGCTTATACCCGTCAGGACAGCCCCAGCATTTT	CASSLYPSGQPQHF
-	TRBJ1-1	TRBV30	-	TGTGCCTGGAGTGCCTTCAGGGCGGGTGGCACTGAAGCTTTCTTT	CAWSAFRAGGTEAFF
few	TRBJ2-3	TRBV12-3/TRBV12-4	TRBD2	TGTGCCAGCAGTCTGCGACTAGCCCTAGATACGCAGTATTTT	CASSLRLALDTQYF
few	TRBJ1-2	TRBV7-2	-	TGTGCCAGCAGCAAAGAGACAGGAGGGCCTAACTATGGCTACACCTTC	CASSKETGGPNYGYTF
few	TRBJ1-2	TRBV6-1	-	TGTGCCAGCCATGAGCCTCGACTGGGGGCGGGCTATGGCTACACCTTC	CASHEPRLGAGYGYTF
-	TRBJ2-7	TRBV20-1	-	TGCAGTGCTAGAGATGTCGCGGGGACCGAGCAGTACTTC	CSARDVAGTEQYF
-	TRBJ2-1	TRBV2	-	TGTGCCAGCACGACAGTCCCAGTAGGGTACAATGAGCAGTTCTTC	CASTTVPVGYNEQFF
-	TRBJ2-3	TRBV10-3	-	TGTGCCATCAGAGAGGTCTCAGATACGCAGTATTTT	CAIREVSDTQYF
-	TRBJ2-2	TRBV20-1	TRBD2	TGCAGTGCCTCCAAACTAGCGGGCACCGGGGAGCTGTTTTTT	CSASKLAGTGELFF
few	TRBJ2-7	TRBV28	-	TGTGCCAGCAGTCCCAGGGTTTTCACCTACGGGCAGTACTTC	CASSPRVFTYGQYF
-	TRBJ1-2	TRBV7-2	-	TGTGCCAGCAGCTTTTTCGCGGGGTCAGGCTACACCTTC	CASSFFAGSGYTF
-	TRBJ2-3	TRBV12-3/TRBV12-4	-	TGTGCCAGCAGTTTCCCCGGGTTGGGGCCAGATACGCAGTATTTT	CASSFPGLGPDTQYF
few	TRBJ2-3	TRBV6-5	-	TGTGCCAGCACCCGAGGAGATACGCAGTATTTT	CASTRGDTQYF
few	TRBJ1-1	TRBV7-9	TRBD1	TGTGCCAGCAGCTTATTCTCTGGACAGGTCGTAGAAGCTTTCTTT	CASSLFSGQVVEAFF
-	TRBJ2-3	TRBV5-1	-	TGCGCCAGCAGCTCTGTAGGGGGGGGCACAGATACGCAGTATTTT	CASSSVGGGTDTQYF
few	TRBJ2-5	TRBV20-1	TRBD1	TGCAGTGCCTACGGGACAGGGATGGAGACCCAGTACTTC	CSAYGTGMETQYF
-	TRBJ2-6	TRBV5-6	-	TGTGCCAGCAGCTTGGATGGGAGAGGGGCCAACGTCCTGACTTTC	CASSLDGRGANVLTF
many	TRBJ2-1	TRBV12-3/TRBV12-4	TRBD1	TGTGCCATCCCGGAACCCCGGGACAGGGTAAGGTATGAGCAGTTCTTC	CAIPEPRDRVRYEQFF
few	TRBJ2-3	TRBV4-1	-	TGCGCCAGCAGCCAAGCGGGGCGGGATACGCAGTATTTT	CASSQAGRDTQYF
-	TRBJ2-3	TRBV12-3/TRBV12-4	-	TGTGCCAGCAGTTTACGTCGTGCGAGTGTTACGCAGTATTTT	CASSLRRASVTQYF
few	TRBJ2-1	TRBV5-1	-	TGCGCCAGCAGCCCTAGCCAAACCTACAATGAGCAGTTCTTC	CASSPSQTYNEQFF
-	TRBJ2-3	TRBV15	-	TGTGCCACCAGCAGAGATACGGGGAACACGGATACGCAGTATTTT	CATSRDTGNTDTQYF
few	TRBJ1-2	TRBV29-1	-	TGCAGCGTTGTAGGGCCCTATGGCTACACCTTC	CSVVGPYGYTF
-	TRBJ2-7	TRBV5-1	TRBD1	TGCGCCAGCAGCTCCCTCGGGACAGCAGACCACTACGAGCAGTACTTC	CASSSLGTADHYEQYF
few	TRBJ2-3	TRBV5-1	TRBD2	TGCGCCAGCAGCGCACAGAGCGGGACCACTAGCACAGATACGCAGTATTTT	CASSAQSGTTSTDTQYF